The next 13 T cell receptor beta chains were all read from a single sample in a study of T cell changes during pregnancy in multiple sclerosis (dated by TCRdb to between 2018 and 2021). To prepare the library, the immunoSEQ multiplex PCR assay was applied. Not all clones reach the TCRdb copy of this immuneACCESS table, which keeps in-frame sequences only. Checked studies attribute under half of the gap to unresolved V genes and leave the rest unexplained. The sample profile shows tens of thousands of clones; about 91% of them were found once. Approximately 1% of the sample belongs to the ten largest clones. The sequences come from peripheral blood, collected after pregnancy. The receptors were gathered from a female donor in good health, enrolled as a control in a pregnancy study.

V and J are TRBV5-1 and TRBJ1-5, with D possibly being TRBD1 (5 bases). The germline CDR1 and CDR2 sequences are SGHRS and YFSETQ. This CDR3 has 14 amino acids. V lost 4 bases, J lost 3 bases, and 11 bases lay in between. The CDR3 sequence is CASSGGGINQPQHF. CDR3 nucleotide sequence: TGCGCCAGCAGCGGTGGGGGGATCAATCAGCCCCAGCATTTT.

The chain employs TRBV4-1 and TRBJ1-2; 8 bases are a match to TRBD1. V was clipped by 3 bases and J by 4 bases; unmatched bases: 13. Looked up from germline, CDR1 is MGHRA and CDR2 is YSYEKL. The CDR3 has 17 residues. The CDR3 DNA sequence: TGCGCCAGCAGCCAGACGGACAGGGCGGATCGGAGCTATGGCTACACCTTC. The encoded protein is CASSQTDRADRSYGYTF.

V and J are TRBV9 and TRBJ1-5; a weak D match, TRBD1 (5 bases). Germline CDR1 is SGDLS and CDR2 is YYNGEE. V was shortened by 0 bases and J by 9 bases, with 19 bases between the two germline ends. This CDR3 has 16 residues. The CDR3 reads CASSVGSQGSGAPQHF. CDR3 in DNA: TGTGCCAGCAGCGTAGGGAGTCAGGGTTCGGGAGCGCCCCAGCATTTT.

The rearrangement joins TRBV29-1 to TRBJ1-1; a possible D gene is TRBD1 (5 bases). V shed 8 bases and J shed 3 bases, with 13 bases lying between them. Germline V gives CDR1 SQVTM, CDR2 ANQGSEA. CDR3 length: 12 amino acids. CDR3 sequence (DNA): TGCAGCATACGCCGGGGGGACACTGAAGCTTTCTTT. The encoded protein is CSIRRGDTEAFF.

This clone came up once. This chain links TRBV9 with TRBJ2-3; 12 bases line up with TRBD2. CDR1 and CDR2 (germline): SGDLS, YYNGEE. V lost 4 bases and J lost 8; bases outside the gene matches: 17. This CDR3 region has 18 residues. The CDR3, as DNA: TGTGCCAGCAGCCCGCGGACTAGCGGGGCCACGGGCGGGGGTACGCAGTATTTT. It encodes CASSPRTSGATGGGTQYF.

CDR3 coding DNA: TGTGCCAGCAGCTCCCGTCGGGAAGAGACCCAGTACTTC. The encoded protein is CASSSRREETQYF. The chain carries TRBV7-9 and TRBJ2-5, with unresolved D. Germline CDR1 and CDR2: SEHNR and FQNEAQ (reference sequence). V shed 4 bases and J shed 3 bases, with 9 bases lying between them. CDR3 size: 13 residues.

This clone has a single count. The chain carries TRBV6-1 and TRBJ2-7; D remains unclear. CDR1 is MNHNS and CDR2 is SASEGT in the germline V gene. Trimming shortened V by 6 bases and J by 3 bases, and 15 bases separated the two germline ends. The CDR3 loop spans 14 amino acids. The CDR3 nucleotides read TGTGCCAGCAGATTAGCCGACGGCCTCTACGAGCAGTACTTC. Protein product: CASRLADGLYEQYF.

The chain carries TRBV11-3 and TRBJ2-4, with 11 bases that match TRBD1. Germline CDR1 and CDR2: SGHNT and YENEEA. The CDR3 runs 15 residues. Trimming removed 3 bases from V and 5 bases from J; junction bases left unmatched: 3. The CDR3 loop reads CASSFGTGGENIQYF. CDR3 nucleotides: TGTGCCAGCAGCTTTGGGACAGGGGGTGAAAACATTCAGTACTTC.

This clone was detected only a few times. The CDR3: CASSSRLAGEYNEQFF. The DNA of the CDR3 is TGTGCCAGCAGCAGCCGACTAGCGGGGGAGTACAATGAGCAGTTCTTC. The chain has TRBV11-3 and TRBJ2-1; TRBD2 agrees at 12 bases. Looked up from germline, CDR1 is SGHNT and CDR2 is YENEEA. The length of the CDR3 is 16 residues. J was trimmed by 4 bases and V by 5 bases; bases with no gene match: 6.

The CDR3 bases are TGCGCCAGCAGTGAGTCCGGGACAGGGGACGAGCAGTACTTC. Protein sequence: CASSESGTGDEQYF. This rearrangement joins TRBV10-1 to TRBJ2-7; TRBD1 matches 10 bases. Per the germline V gene, CDR1 is WNHNN and CDR2 is SYGVQD (reference sequence). V trimming: 0 bases; J trimming: 5 bases; junction bases outside the gene matches: 1. The CDR3 runs to 14 residues.

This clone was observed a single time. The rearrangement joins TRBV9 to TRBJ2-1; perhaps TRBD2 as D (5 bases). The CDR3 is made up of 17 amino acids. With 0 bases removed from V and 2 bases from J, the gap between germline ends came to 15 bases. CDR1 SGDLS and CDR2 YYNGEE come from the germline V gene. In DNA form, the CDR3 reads TGTGCCAGCAGCGTAGGTGCGGGCCCAGTCACCTACAATGAGCAGTTCTTC. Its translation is CASSVGAGPVTYNEQFF.

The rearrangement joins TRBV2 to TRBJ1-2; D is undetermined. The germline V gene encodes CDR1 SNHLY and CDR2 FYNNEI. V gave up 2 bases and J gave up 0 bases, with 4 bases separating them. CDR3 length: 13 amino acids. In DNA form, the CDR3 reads TGTGCCAGCAGTGAATATACTAACTATGGCTACACCTTC. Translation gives CASSEYTNYGYTF.

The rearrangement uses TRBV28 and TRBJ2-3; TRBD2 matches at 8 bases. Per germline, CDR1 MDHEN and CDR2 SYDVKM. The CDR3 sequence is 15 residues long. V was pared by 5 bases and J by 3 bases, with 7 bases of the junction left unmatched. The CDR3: CASSLRGGITDTQYF. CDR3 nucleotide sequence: TGTGCCAGCAGTCTCCGGGGGGGTATAACAGATACGCAGTATTTT.